A single T cell receptor beta chain is shown here with its context. No antigen is known for it. Profiling relied on immunoSEQ multiplex PCR, and the TCRdb table lists in-frame clones only, not all of them. The table records about 140,000 clones, 80% to 95% of them present only once. The data are from a study of T cell responses to AZD1222 COVID-19 vaccine. Regarding the study as a whole: Donors skewed white British and female; clonal diversity was possibly underestimated. Seropositive at baseline were only a handful of AZD1222 recipients. Spike-specific TCR breadth and depth were elevated following two AZD1222 doses. Mapped onto spike, vaccine-associated CD4 TCRs spanned it and were dominant at 160-218 and 743-854.

Unmatched junction bases numbered 5, after V lost 4 bases and J lost 11 bases. Germline-derived CDR1 and CDR2 are MNHEY and SVGAGI. There are 14 residues in the CDR3. The J gene is TRBJ1-6, the V gene TRBV6-5; 10 nucleotides match TRBD1. This TCR derives from an adult who received the AZD1222 COVID-19 vaccine. The sample was peripheral blood, taken 28 days after the second AZD1222 dose. In nucleotides, the CDR3 is TGTGCCAGCAGTTTCCGGGACAGGGGAGCACCCCTCCACTTT. Residues: CASSFRDRGAPLHF.